The 20 T cell receptor beta chains given below trace back to one sample, sequenced in a study of blood T cells in healthy people across ages. Together with a sample-barcoded 5' primer, a J-beta primer mix was included in a second PCR lasting about 6 to 11 cycles. Using its own MiXCR run on the 5' RACE reads, TCRdb lists one record per CDR3 protein. This sample has over 1,500,000 distinct CDR3 sequences, with around 42% found just once. Sequencing was done on a sample of blood. The receptor source for this set is a human donor in good health.

This chain uses TRBV4-3 with TRBJ2-1; D gene unclear. The CDR3 totals 19 residues. V lost 0 bases and J lost 5, with 23 bases in between. CDR1 LGHNA and CDR2 YSLEER come from the germline V gene. The CDR3 region has the DNA TGCGCCAGCAGCCAAGATCGCCGCGGTCTGTTGGTACCCCACAATGAGCAGTTCTTC. Encoded protein: CASSQDRRGLLVPHNEQFF.

The V call is TRBV7-2, the J call TRBJ2-7; the D gene is possibly TRBD1 (6 bases). In germline, CDR1 is SGHTA, CDR2 FQGNSA. V was shortened by 3 bases and J by 3 bases, with 18 bases between the two germline ends. The CDR3 covers 16 residues. CDR3 DNA: TGTGCCAGCAGCTTCGGACAGCTATTCAAGAACTACGAGCAGTACTTC. Protein: CASSFGQLFKNYEQYF.

This clonotype occurred a few times. V and J are TRBV9 and TRBJ2-3; 9 positions agree with TRBD2. The CDR3 runs to 15 residues. Trimming at V came to 4 bases and at J to 2 bases, leaving 5 bases not matched to a gene. Germline CDR1 SGDLS, CDR2 YYNGEE. CDR3 nucleotides: TGTGCCAGCAGCATGACTAGCGGTCTCACAGATACGCAGTATTTT. This gives the protein CASSMTSGLTDTQYF.

This clonotype was counted a few times. The genes are TRBV28 and TRBJ1-5; weak D call: TRBD1 (5 bases). The CDR3 extends over 15 amino acids. Germline loops: CDR1 MDHEN, CDR2 SYDVKM. V was clipped by 4 bases and J by 5 bases, with 15 bases between them. CDR3 residues: CASSYLGGDHQPQHF. The CDR3 DNA sequence: TGTGCCAGCAGTTACCTTGGGGGGGACCATCAGCCCCAGCATTTT.

The rearrangement links TRBV11-2 to TRBJ2-3; weak D call: TRBD1 (5 bases). V gave up 5 bases and J gave up 6 bases, with 24 bases separating them. Germline values: CDR1 SGHAT, CDR2 FQNNGV. The CDR3 consists of 17 residues. The CDR3 reads CASSRVAGQGAGDTQYF. CDR3 in DNA: TGTGCCAGCAGCCGCGTTGCCGGTCAAGGGGCAGGGGATACGCAGTATTTT.

The chain links TRBV12-3 or TRBV12-4 to TRBJ2-5, with D perhaps TRBD1 (6 bases). The CDR3 has 13 amino acids. V was cut by 7 bases and J by 2 bases, with 11 bases left in between. The CDR3 bases are TGTGCCAGCACCCAAGACAGGCAAGAGACCCAGTACTTC. Translating gives CASTQDRQETQYF.

This clonotype appeared a few times. The J gene is TRBJ1-2, the V gene TRBV12-3 or TRBV12-4; D is uncertain. The CDR3 covers 12 residues. Trimming shortened V by 3 bases and J by 6 bases, and 8 bases separated the two germline ends. CDR3 nucleotides: TGTGCCAGCAGTTTTTATCAGGATGGCTACACCTTC. Protein sequence: CASSFYQDGYTF.

In its sample, this clonotype was seen a few times. This chain uses TRBV12-3 or TRBV12-4 with TRBJ2-3; D might be TRBD1 or TRBD2, each matching 5 bases. The V gene lost 6 bases and the J gene lost 0 bases, with 13 bases spanning the gap. The CDR3 totals 15 residues. The CDR3 protein is CASRRQGESTDTQYF. Written as DNA, the CDR3 is TGTGCCAGCAGGCGTCAGGGAGAGAGCACAGATACGCAGTATTTT.

CDR3 region: CSVDGQGGPYEQYF. CDR3 nucleotide sequence: TGCAGCGTTGACGGACAGGGAGGCCCCTACGAGCAGTACTTC. The V gene is TRBV29-1, the J gene TRBJ2-5; 8 positions agree with TRBD1. TRBJ2-7 matches the DNA end more closely, so the J call is doubtful. The germline V gene encodes CDR1 SQVTM and CDR2 ANQGSEA. The CDR3 is made up of 14 amino acids.

This rearrangement joins TRBV6-5 to TRBJ1-5; perhaps TRBD1 as D (5 bases). The CDR3 consists of 15 residues. In germline, CDR1 is MNHEY, CDR2 SVGAGI. V was cut by 2 bases and J by 3 bases, with 11 bases left in between. CDR3 DNA sequence: TGTGCCAGCAGTTACGGGGGGTCGGCCAATCAGCCCCAGCATTTT. Amino acid sequence: CASSYGGSANQPQHF.

This clonotype was seen ten or more times. The chain recombines TRBV29-1 with TRBJ2-7; weak D call: TRBD1 (5 bases). Germline V gene lookup returns CDR1 SQVTM and CDR2 ANQGSEA. The V end was cut by 1 base, the J end by 2 bases, with 12 bases between. This CDR3 comprises 14 residues. This CDR3 is CSVEGTGVTYEQYF. The CDR3 coding sequence is TGCAGCGTTGAAGGAACAGGAGTTACCTACGAGCAGTACTTC.

The chain joins TRBV5-1 to TRBJ1-1; D unresolved. This CDR3 is 14 amino acids long. V lost 4 bases to trimming and J lost 3 bases, with 13 bases between them. Germline V lookup: CDR1 SGHRS, CDR2 YFSETQ. CDR3 DNA: TGCGCCAGCAGCCGCCTTAGGTGGGACACTGAAGCTTTCTTT. This gives the protein CASSRLRWDTEAFF.

The chain combines TRBV21-1 with TRBJ2-7. TRBV21-1 is an annotated pseudogene. The CDR3 contains 12 residues. The CDR3 sequence: CASSKSSYEQYF. The CDR3 DNA is TGTGCCAGCAGCAAAAGCTCCTACGAGCAGTACTTC.

This chain links TRBV5-1 with TRBJ1-4; D perhaps matches TRBD1 (5 bases). The CDR3 consists of 14 residues. V was trimmed by 4 bases and J by 10 bases, leaving 17 bases between them. In germline, CDR1 is SGHRS, CDR2 YFSETQ. The CDR3 spells CASSPVWGEGKLFF. The CDR3 DNA follows: TGCGCCAGCAGCCCCGTCTGGGGCGAGGGAAAACTGTTTTTT.

This clonotype came up many times. The CDR3 spells CASSSRTGGGYEQYF. The CDR3 DNA reads TGTGCCAGCAGTTCCCGGACAGGGGGAGGCTACGAGCAGTACTTC. The rearrangement joins TRBV27 to TRBJ2-7; 10 nucleotides agree with TRBD1. Trimming at V came to 4 bases and at J to 3 bases, leaving 6 bases not matched to a gene. The germline gives CDR1 MNHEY, CDR2 SMNVEV (reference sequence). This CDR3 comprises 15 residues.

This clonotype came up a few times. The chain employs TRBV29-1 and TRBJ2-5; a possible D gene is TRBD1 (6 bases). V was cut by 4 bases and J by 2 bases, with 17 bases left in between. The CDR3 extends over 15 amino acids. Germline loops: CDR1 SQVTM, CDR2 ANQGSEA. The CDR3: CSVVIQGQQQETQYF. Here the CDR3 DNA reads TGCAGCGTTGTCATCCAAGGACAGCAGCAAGAGACCCAGTACTTC. Variable domain in full (rest from reference TRBV29-1 and TRBJ2-5): SAVISQKPSRDICQRGTSLTIQCQVDSQVTMMFWYRQQPGQSLTLIATANQGSEATYESGFVIDKFPISRPNLTFSTLTVSNMSPEDSSIYLCSVVIQGQQQETQYFGPGTRLLVL.

This clonotype was picked up a small number of times. Germline is not matched at one junction end, which may reflect a read error. The chain carries TRBV7-2 and TRBJ1-2; D remains unclear. CDR1 SGHTA and CDR2 FQGNSA come from the germline V gene. CDR3 length equals 14 residues. The CDR3: CASRLDGTVYGYTF. The CDR3, as DNA: TGTGCCAGCAGGTTAGATGGCACAGTCTATGGCTACACCTTC.

This clonotype has a handful of counts. This chain joins TRBV12-3 or TRBV12-4 and TRBJ2-7, with no clear D. CDR3 length equals 12 residues. The V gene lost 7 bases and the J gene lost 3 bases, with 10 bases spanning the gap. The CDR3 DNA sequence: TGTGCCAGCACTCTTGGAGACTACGAGCAGTACTTC. Translating gives CASTLGDYEQYF.

This clonotype was detected once. One end of the junction does not line up with germline, which may come from a read error. CDR3 nucleotide sequence: TGTACCAGCAGCCACCGGGACAGGGGGTTCTACTATGGCTACACCTTC. It encodes CTSSHRDRGFYYGYTF. This chain uses TRBV5-4 with TRBJ1-2; 11 bases align to TRBD1. The CDR3 is made up of 16 amino acids. Looked up from germline, CDR1 is SGHNT and CDR2 is YYREEE (reference sequence).

This clonotype was picked up a small number of times. The chain joins TRBV29-1 to TRBJ2-3; 7 nucleotides align to TRBD1. The V and J ends lost 2 bases and 6 bases, in that order; junction bases with no gene match: 8. This CDR3 region has 14 residues. Germline V gives CDR1 SQVTM, CDR2 ANQGSEA. The CDR3 region has the DNA TGCAGCGTTGAACCTACAGGGGTGGGGGATACGCAGTATTTT. Protein: CSVEPTGVGDTQYF.